The rows below give T cell receptor beta chains drawn from one sample of a study of cytomegalovirus exposure and HLA in healthy donors. The method was immunoSEQ multiplex PCR; TCRdb's version includes in-frame clones alone and lacks a portion of them. Found here are about 200,000 clones, around four fifths of them singletons; the top ten hold roughly 1.5%. Sequencing used PBMCs. The receptor set was obtained from a man aged 45-60 years in good health and CMV-seronegative. Each CDR3 is given with its conserved first and last residue. The order of the fields is D gene, V gene, J gene, clone size, CDR3 protein, CDR3 DNA. The D gene is left open where the match is weak. Clone size, where shown, is once, few, many, or a class for clones that have expanded.

d_gene: -; v_gene: TRBV28; j_gene: TRBJ1-1; abundance: once; CDR3aa: CASHIQGNTEAFF; CDR3nt: TGTGCCAGCCACATACAGGGAAACACTGAAGCTTTCTTT
d_gene: TRBD1; v_gene: TRBV27; j_gene: TRBJ1-5; abundance: -; CDR3aa: CASRTTGVGQPQHF; CDR3nt: TGTGCCAGCAGAACTACAGGGGTCGGGCAGCCCCAGCATTTT
d_gene: -; v_gene: TRBV28; j_gene: TRBJ2-7; abundance: -; CDR3aa: CASSFLRDKRYEQYF; CDR3nt: TGTGCCAGCAGTTTCCTCCGGGACAAAAGGTACGAGCAGTACTTC
d_gene: -; v_gene: TRBV10-1; j_gene: TRBJ2-7; abundance: -; CDR3aa: CASSESSSFSYEQYF; CDR3nt: TGCGCCAGCAGTGAGTCGAGTAGTTTCTCCTACGAGCAGTACTTC
d_gene: TRBD1; v_gene: TRBV27; j_gene: TRBJ1-6; abundance: once; CDR3aa: CASRPILRDRDFSPLHF; CDR3nt: TGTGCCAGCAGGCCAATTCTCCGGGACAGGGATTTTTCACCCCTCCACTTT
d_gene: TRBD2; v_gene: TRBV6-1; j_gene: TRBJ2-7; abundance: -; CDR3aa: CASSGGVAGYEQYF; CDR3nt: TGTGCCAGCAGCGGCGGGGTAGCGGGGTACGAGCAGTACTTC
d_gene: TRBD1; v_gene: TRBV18; j_gene: TRBJ2-7; abundance: -; CDR3aa: CASSPRQGSSYEQYF; CDR3nt: TGTGCCAGCTCACCTAGACAGGGGTCCTCCTACGAGCAGTACTTC
d_gene: TRBD1; v_gene: TRBV28; j_gene: TRBJ2-7; abundance: few; CDR3aa: CASSSIQGAYEQYF; CDR3nt: TGTGCCAGCAGTTCCATACAGGGGGCCTACGAGCAGTACTTC
d_gene: TRBD2; v_gene: TRBV5-4; j_gene: TRBJ2-5; abundance: -; CDR3aa: CASSFSGRTSQYF; CDR3nt: TGTGCCAGCAGCTTTTCCGGGAGGACGTCCCAGTACTTC
d_gene: -; v_gene: TRBV28; j_gene: TRBJ1-4; abundance: few; CDR3aa: CASSLYGIEKLFF; CDR3nt: TGTGCCAGCAGTTTATACGGGATTGAAAAACTGTTTTTT
d_gene: TRBD1; v_gene: TRBV5-8; j_gene: TRBJ2-5; abundance: once; CDR3aa: CASSFNRGETQYF; CDR3nt: TGTGCCAGCAGCTTTAACAGGGGTGAGACCCAGTACTTC
d_gene: TRBD1; v_gene: TRBV4-1; j_gene: TRBJ1-1; abundance: few; CDR3aa: CASSPPSGQYKWAFF; CDR3nt: TGCGCCAGCAGCCCCCCGTCGGGACAGTATAAGTGGGCTTTCTTT
d_gene: -; v_gene: TRBV28; j_gene: TRBJ1-2; abundance: -; CDR3aa: CASSLEQPPYGYTF; CDR3nt: TGTGCCAGCAGCCTTGAACAGCCCCCCTATGGCTACACCTTC
d_gene: -; v_gene: TRBV9; j_gene: TRBJ2-5; abundance: -; CDR3aa: CASSVGAFQETQYF; CDR3nt: TGTGCCAGCAGCGTAGGAGCGTTCCAAGAGACCCAGTACTTC
d_gene: -; v_gene: TRBV19; j_gene: TRBJ2-2; abundance: -; CDR3aa: CASRTRERNTGELFF; CDR3nt: TGTGCCAGTAGGACCAGGGAAAGGAACACCGGGGAGCTGTTTTTT
d_gene: TRBD2; v_gene: TRBV9; j_gene: TRBJ2-7; abundance: -; CDR3aa: CASSVGREGEQYF; CDR3nt: TGTGCCAGCAGCGTAGGGCGGGAGGGGGAGCAGTACTTC
d_gene: TRBD1; v_gene: TRBV4-2; j_gene: TRBJ1-1; abundance: -; CDR3aa: CASSQHTGGLAEAFF; CDR3nt: TGTGCCAGCAGCCAGCACACAGGGGGGTTGGCTGAAGCTTTCTTT
d_gene: TRBD2; v_gene: TRBV4-1; j_gene: TRBJ2-2; abundance: -; CDR3aa: CASSLGGDANTGELFF; CDR3nt: TGCGCCAGCAGCCTGGGGGGGGATGCGAACACCGGGGAGCTGTTTTTT
d_gene: -; v_gene: TRBV29-1; j_gene: TRBJ2-7; abundance: once; CDR3aa: CSVEGRFYEQYF; CDR3nt: TGCAGCGTTGAGGGCAGATTCTACGAGCAGTACTTC
d_gene: -; v_gene: TRBV28; j_gene: TRBJ2-4; abundance: once; CDR3aa: CASSRNRVVAKNIQYF; CDR3nt: TGTGCCAGCAGCCGAAACAGGGTGGTAGCCAAAAACATTCAGTACTTC
d_gene: -; v_gene: TRBV5-5; j_gene: TRBJ2-5; abundance: once; CDR3aa: CASSSPEPGYQETQYF; CDR3nt: TGTGCCAGCAGCTCCCCCGAGCCGGGGTACCAAGAGACCCAGTACTTC
d_gene: TRBD1; v_gene: TRBV11-3; j_gene: TRBJ2-3; abundance: few; CDR3aa: CASSLRGGRGRDTQYF; CDR3nt: TGTGCCAGCAGCTTAAGAGGGGGCCGGGGTAGAGATACGCAGTATTTT